The 2 T cell receptor beta chains below come from one sample, sequenced in a study of T-cell reconstitution after alpha-beta-depleted transplantation in children. Unique molecular identifiers were incorporated during preparation of the TCRbeta library. In TCRdb, the PCR reads were re-called with MiXCR into one record per CDR3 protein. The sample lists around 22,000 distinct CDR3 sequences; approximately 11% were seen once. Sequencing used PBMCs from the stem cell graft donor, obtained from the stem cell graft. Receptor source: a human donor who donated a stem cell graft to a child with chronic granulomatous disease.

This clonotype was detected many times. The chain couples TRBV7-8 to TRBJ2-2; a weak D match, TRBD2 (5 bases). CDR1 is SGHVS, CDR2 FQNEAQ, per germline. Trimming removed 4 bases at V and 7 bases at J, with 10 bases between. This CDR3 is built from 13 residues. For the CDR3, the DNA is TGTGCCAGCAGCTCGGAGGTTTTCGGGGAGCTGTTTTTT. Residues: CASSSEVFGELFF.

This clonotype was counted at least ten times. V gene TRBV4-2 combines with J gene TRBJ1-2; tentatively, D is TRBD1 (6 bases). The CDR3 totals 14 residues. Trimming shortened V by 4 bases and J by 4 bases, and 13 bases separated the two germline ends. Looked up from germline, CDR1 is LGHNA and CDR2 is YNFKEQ. The CDR3, as DNA: TGTGCCAGCAGCCCTGGGGACACCTGCTATGGCTACACCTTC. Its protein is CASSPGDTCYGYTF.